This T cell receptor beta chain was captured in a study of T cells in lung cancer brain metastases. Germline V gene data show CDR1 as PRHDT and CDR2 as FYEKMQ (reference sequence). This CDR3 comprises 15 residues. Deletions cut 5 bases from V and 1 base from J, with 14 bases between. The protocol was immunoSEQ multiplex PCR, while the TCRdb copy is restricted to in-frame clones and leaves out a portion. Here the sample spans almost 2,500 clones, around 90% being singletons. The TCR comes from a man between 65 and 80 years old with non-small cell lung cancer that had spread to the brain. What was sequenced was tumor tissue from a brain metastasis. This rearrangement joins TRBV13 to TRBJ2-5, with D possibly matching TRBD1 (6 bases). CDR3 in amino acids: CASSQQGGGQETQYF. In nucleotides, the CDR3 is TGTGCCAGCAGCCAACAGGGTGGGGGCCAAGAGACCCAGTACTTC.